The 27 T cell receptor beta chains below come from one sample, sequenced in a study of T-cell reconstitution after alpha-beta-depleted transplantation in children. Unique molecular identifiers were used in preparing the TCRbeta library. TCRdb analysed the PCR reads with MiXCR anew, one entry per CDR3 protein. The sample consists of about 17,000 distinct CDR3 sequences, roughly an eighth of them appearing once. The sequencing here drew on PBMCs, mostly from graft donor cells, taken 180 days after TCRalphabeta/CD19-depleted stem cell transplant. The receptors originated from a boy under three years old who had a stem cell transplant for Wiskott-Aldrich syndrome, so the T cells may come from the graft donor.

V is TRBV6-2 or TRBV6-3 and J is TRBJ2-3; no clear D. The CDR3 has 11 residues. Germline loops: CDR1 MNHEY, CDR2 SVGEGT. The V end was cut by 2 bases, the J end by 12 bases, with 9 bases between. CDR3 nucleotide sequence: TGTGCCAGCAGTTACCCGTCTATTCAGTATTTT. This translates into CASSYPSIQYF.

This clonotype was picked up many times. The rearrangement joins TRBV5-1 to TRBJ1-1; 10 bases align to TRBD1. The CDR3 sequence is 14 residues long. From germline, CDR1 is SGHRS and CDR2 YFSETQ. V lost 3 bases and J lost 3; bases outside the gene matches: 2. This CDR3 reads CASSSTGGHTEAFF. The CDR3 bases are TGCGCCAGCAGCTCGACAGGGGGCCACACTGAAGCTTTCTTT.

In this sample, this clonotype turned up a few times. This chain connects TRBV20-1 to TRBJ2-2; the D gene is possibly TRBD1 (6 bases). Germline V gene data show CDR1 as DFQATT and CDR2 as SNEGSKA (reference sequence). CDR3 length: 14 residues. The germline V and J ends were trimmed by 1 base and 0 bases, with 6 bases remaining between them. The CDR3 DNA sequence: TGCAGTGCTAGAGGGACAGCGAACACCGGGGAGCTGTTTTTT. It codes for CSARGTANTGELFF.

This clonotype was seen at least ten times. The J gene is TRBJ2-1, the V gene TRBV12-3 or TRBV12-4; no reliable D call. V gave up 5 bases and J gave up 6 bases, with 8 bases separating them. The CDR3 extends over 12 amino acids. The CDR3 sequence: CASSRKSNEQFF. The CDR3 DNA reads TGTGCCAGCAGTCGGAAGAGCAATGAGCAGTTCTTC.

This clonotype was counted ten times or more. The chain has TRBV7-2 and TRBJ1-3; D ambiguous. The CDR3 has 14 residues. With 6 bases removed from V and 4 bases from J, the gap between germline ends came to 13 bases. Germline CDR1 reads SGHTA; CDR2 reads FQGNSA. The CDR3 here is CASSLGWRGNTIYF. In DNA form, the CDR3 reads TGTGCCAGCAGTTTGGGGTGGCGGGGAAACACCATATATTTT.

This clonotype has ten or more counts. The rearrangement uses TRBV7-9 and TRBJ1-5; D remains unclear. CDR1 SEHNR and CDR2 FQNEAQ come from the germline V gene (reference sequence). CDR3 size: 12 residues. Trimming removed 1 base from V and 6 bases from J, with 4 bases in between. The CDR3 DNA reads TGTGCCAGCAGCTTAGGCGGTCAGCCCCAGCATTTT. Amino acids: CASSLGGQPQHF.

This sequence joins TRBV20-1 and TRBJ1-5, with D uncertain. Germline CDR1 and CDR2: DFQATT and SNEGSKA (reference sequence). The CDR3 length is 17 residues. Trimming stripped 0 bases from V and 2 bases from J, with 17 bases between. The CDR3 DNA is TGCAGTGCTAGAGATCCGATGGGGATACAACGCAATCAGCCCCAGCATTTT. Translation gives CSARDPMGIQRNQPQHF.

Many counts were recorded for this clonotype. This chain joins TRBV7-8 and TRBJ1-5, with D perhaps matching TRBD1 (5 bases). Germline V gives CDR1 SGHVS, CDR2 FQNEAQ. Trimming left V 4 bases short and J 7 bases short, with 17 bases between. This CDR3 has 15 amino acids. The CDR3 loop reads CASSSLRSGLQPQHF. The CDR3 region has the DNA TGTGCCAGCAGCTCCCTCCGATCAGGGTTGCAGCCCCAGCATTTT.

This clonotype came up many times. The chain employs TRBV7-9 and TRBJ2-5; D uncertain. CDR1 SEHNR and CDR2 FQNEAQ come from the germline V gene (reference sequence). Between the trimmed V and J ends, which lost 1 base and 5 bases, there was a span of 11 bases. The CDR3 has 14 amino acids. The CDR3 nucleotides read TGTGCCAGCAGCTTAGATGTCTTGACGGAGACCCAGTACTTC. Translation gives CASSLDVLTETQYF.

The table lists this clonotype with many counts. V gene TRBV7-9 combines with J gene TRBJ2-7; 7 bases are shared with TRBD1. Germline V gene lookup returns CDR1 SEHNR and CDR2 FQNEAQ (reference sequence). V dropped 4 bases and J dropped 2; count of bases not matched to a gene: 11. The CDR3 loop spans 16 amino acids. The CDR3 DNA reads TGTGCCAGCAGCTCCCTGACAGGGAAGTCGACCTACGAGCAGTACTTC. Translating it yields CASSSLTGKSTYEQYF.

This clonotype has ten or more counts. V gene TRBV7-9 combines with J gene TRBJ2-7; no definite D call. Per germline, CDR1 SEHNR and CDR2 FQNEAQ (reference sequence). Trimming took off 7 bases at V and 4 bases at J, with 14 bases between the two ends. The CDR3 length is 13 residues. CDR3 bases: TGTGCCAGCACCCTAAGTGGGGTATACGAGCAGTACTTC. This translates into CASTLSGVYEQYF.

This clonotype has ten or more counts. This rearrangement joins TRBV6-5 to TRBJ1-1, with D maybe TRBD1 (6 bases). Trimming took off 6 bases at V and 1 base at J, with 12 bases between the two ends. Germline V gene data show CDR1 as MNHEY and CDR2 as SVGAGI. CDR3 length: 14 residues. In nucleotides, the CDR3 is TGTGCCAGCAGATATACAGGGTGGAACACTGAAGCTTTCTTT. Translating it yields CASRYTGWNTEAFF.

The rearrangement uses TRBV18 and TRBJ2-7; 9 bases are shared with TRBD1. The germline V gene has CDR1 KGHSH and CDR2 LQKENI. The CDR3 runs to 16 residues. V gave up 4 bases and J gave up 5 bases; unmatched junction bases: 12. This CDR3 is CASSLPGTGRVNEQYF. The CDR3 nucleotides read TGTGCCAGCTCACTCCCCGGGACAGGGCGTGTAAACGAGCAGTACTTC.

This clonotype was recorded many times. This chain joins TRBV7-9 and TRBJ2-2; no definite D call. Germline CDR1 is SEHNR and CDR2 is FQNEAQ (reference sequence). The CDR3 loop spans 17 amino acids. V was shortened by 2 bases and J by 0 bases, with 13 bases between the two germline ends. The CDR3: CASSLRLAEPNTGELFF. CDR3 DNA sequence: TGTGCCAGCAGCTTAAGGTTGGCAGAACCGAACACCGGGGAGCTGTTTTTT.

The chain is built from TRBV7-8 and TRBJ1-6; D unresolved. Between the trimmed V and J ends, which lost 0 bases and 7 bases, there was a span of 7 bases. CDR1 and CDR2 (germline): SGHVS, FQNEAQ. This CDR3 is built from 14 residues. The CDR3 here is CASSLAPGNSPLHF. CDR3 nucleotide sequence: TGTGCCAGCAGCTTAGCTCCGGGGAATTCACCCCTCCACTTT.

This clonotype was found many times. CDR3 coding DNA: TGTGCCAGCAGCCGTTCTAGCGGGAGGGCAGGGGAGCAGTTCTTC. Encoded protein: CASSRSSGRAGEQFF. This rearrangement joins TRBV7-2 to TRBJ2-1, with 12 bases identical to TRBD2. Losses at the gene ends were 5 bases for V and 10 bases for J; bases not matched to a gene: 9. Germline V lookup: CDR1 SGHTA, CDR2 FQGNSA. CDR3 length: 15 amino acids. The variable domain in full, with the rest retrieved from reference TRBV7-2 and TRBJ2-1, is GAGVSQSPSNKVTEKGKDVELRCDPISGHTALYWYRQSLGQGLEFLIYFQGNSAPDKSGLPSDRFSAERTGGSVSTLTIQRTQQEDSAVYLCASSRSSGRAGEQFFGPGTRLTVL.

In this sample, this clonotype turned up many times. The V call is TRBV5-1, the J call TRBJ2-3; D call uncertain. Deletions cut 2 bases from V and 0 bases from J, with 10 bases between. The CDR3 has 15 residues. Germline CDR1 and CDR2: SGHRS and YFSETQ. CDR3 DNA sequence: TGCGCCAGCAGCTTCCAGGATTCTAGCACAGATACGCAGTATTTT. Translating it yields CASSFQDSSTDTQYF.

The table lists this clonotype with a few counts. J is TRBJ2-7 and V is TRBV15, with 8 bases matching TRBD2. The germline V gene has CDR1 LNHNV and CDR2 YYDKDF (reference sequence). This CDR3 comprises 16 residues. The V gene end was trimmed by 1 base and the J gene end by 2 bases; junction bases not matched to a gene: 7. CDR3 region: CATSRGGPGLAYEQYF. DNA for the CDR3: TGTGCCACCAGCAGAGGGGGGCCGGGACTAGCCTACGAGCAGTACTTC.

This clonotype appeared many times. CDR3 nucleotides: TGCGCCAGCAGCTTCTCACAGGGGACCATTCAGTACTTC. Translating gives CASSFSQGTIQYF. V is TRBV5-1 and J is TRBJ2-4; 7 bases are a match to TRBD1. The CDR3 length is 13 residues. Germline V gene lookup returns CDR1 SGHRS and CDR2 YFSETQ. Trimming removed 2 bases from V and 9 bases from J; junction bases left unmatched: 5.

The V and J genes are TRBV2 and TRBJ1-2, with unresolved D. This CDR3 is built from 13 residues. CDR1 and CDR2 (germline): SNHLY, FYNNEI. Between the trimmed V and J ends, which lost 2 bases and 5 bases, there was a span of 9 bases. The CDR3 spells CASSESGPYGYTF. CDR3 bases: TGTGCCAGCAGTGAATCCGGACCATATGGCTACACCTTC.

This clonotype has ten or more counts. The DNA for the CDR3 is TGTGCCATCAGTGAGTCGACATGGGTCTACGAGCAGTACTTC. It translates to CAISESTWVYEQYF. The chain carries TRBV10-3 and TRBJ2-7; D not resolved. Trimming shortened V by 0 bases and J by 3 bases, and 9 bases separated the two germline ends. CDR1 ENHRY and CDR2 SYGVKD come from the germline V gene. CDR3 length: 14 residues.

The chain links TRBV5-1 to TRBJ2-5; the D gene is possibly TRBD2 (5 bases). The CDR3 runs 16 residues. With 1 base removed from V and 6 bases from J, the gap between germline ends came to 19 bases. Germline V gene lookup returns CDR1 SGHRS and CDR2 YFSETQ. CDR3 residues: CASSLRSGLGRKTQYF. The CDR3 coding sequence is TGCGCCAGCAGCTTGAGGAGTGGTCTGGGGAGAAAGACCCAGTACTTC.

The chain is built from TRBV3-1 and TRBJ2-7; D could derive from TRBD1 or TRBD2 (5 bases each). Trimming removed 11 bases from V and 3 bases from J, with 29 bases in between. Germline loops: CDR1 LGHDT, CDR2 YNNKEL (reference sequence). The CDR3 totals 17 residues. The CDR3 protein is CASCHVRDAGYVYEQYF. As DNA, the CDR3 is TGTGCCTCCTGCCATGTCCGGGACGCGGGCTACGTCTACGAGCAGTACTTC.

The V gene is TRBV19, the J gene TRBJ2-3, with 9 bases fitting TRBD1. V dropped 2 bases and J dropped 3; count of bases not matched to a gene: 9. The germline gives CDR1 LNHDA, CDR2 SQIVND (reference sequence). The CDR3 runs to 17 residues. This CDR3 reads CASSIFGGTGLTDTQYF. DNA for the CDR3: TGTGCCAGTAGTATATTTGGGGGGACAGGGCTGACAGATACGCAGTATTTT.

This clonotype was detected ten times or more. The V call is TRBV7-9, the J call TRBJ2-5; tentatively, D is TRBD1 (6 bases). The V end was cut by 1 base, the J end by 6 bases, with 18 bases between. The CDR3 length is 16 residues. Germline V gene lookup returns CDR1 SEHNR and CDR2 FQNEAQ (reference sequence). The CDR3 sequence: CASSLGGQGTKKTQYF. The CDR3 coding sequence is TGTGCCAGCAGCTTAGGAGGCCAGGGGACAAAAAAGACCCAGTACTTC.

This clonotype was observed at least ten times. V gene TRBV7-8 combines with J gene TRBJ1-2; 7 bases map to TRBD1. The CDR3 extends over 16 amino acids. The germline gives CDR1 SGHVS, CDR2 FQNEAQ. The V segment lost 2 bases and the J segment 6 bases; nucleotides outside the gene matches: 12. The CDR3 protein is CASSLKPPGTDHGYTF. CDR3 DNA: TGTGCCAGCAGCTTAAAGCCTCCCGGGACAGATCATGGCTACACCTTC.

This clonotype appeared many times. This sequence joins TRBV12-3 or TRBV12-4 and TRBJ1-1; TRBD1 is a possible D gene (5 bases). V shed 5 bases and J shed 4 bases, with 8 bases lying between them. The CDR3 is made up of 12 amino acids. The CDR3 sequence is CASSRQGTEAFF. CDR3 coding DNA: TGTGCCAGCAGTCGTCAGGGCACTGAAGCTTTCTTT.